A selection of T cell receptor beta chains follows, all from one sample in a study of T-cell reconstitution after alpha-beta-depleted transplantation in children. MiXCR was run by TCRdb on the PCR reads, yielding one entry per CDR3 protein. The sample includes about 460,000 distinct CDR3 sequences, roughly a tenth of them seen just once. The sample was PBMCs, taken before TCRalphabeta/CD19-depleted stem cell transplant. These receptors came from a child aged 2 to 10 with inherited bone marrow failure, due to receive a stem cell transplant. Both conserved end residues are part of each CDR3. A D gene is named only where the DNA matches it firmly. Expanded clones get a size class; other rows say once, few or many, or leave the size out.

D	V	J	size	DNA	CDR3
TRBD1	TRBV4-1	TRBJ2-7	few	TGCGCCAGCAGCCAAGAGGTTGGACAGGTCGCTTACGAGCAGTACTTC	CASSQEVGQVAYEQYF
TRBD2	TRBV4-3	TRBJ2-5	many	TGCGCCAGCAGCCAAGATCTCGGACTAGCGGAGACCCAGTACTTC	CASSQDLGLAETQYF
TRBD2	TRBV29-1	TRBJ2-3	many	TGCAGCGTTGTGGGCGGGAGGGCCTCAGATACGCAGTATTTT	CSVVGGRASDTQYF
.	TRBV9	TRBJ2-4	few	TGTGCCAGCAGCGTAGGATGGGGGTTGAGTGGGGACATTCAGTACTTC	CASSVGWGLSGDIQYF
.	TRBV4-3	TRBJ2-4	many	TGCGCCAGCAGCCAAGAGATGGAGGGCCCGGGGTACTTC	CASSQEMEGPGYF
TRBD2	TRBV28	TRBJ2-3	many	TGTGCCAGCAGTCCCGTAGCGGGGCGGGGCACAGATACGCAGTATTTT	CASSPVAGRGTDTQYF
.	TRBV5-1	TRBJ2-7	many	TGCGCCAGCCAGCATGGTAGCGGACTAACCTACGAGCAGTACTTC	CASQHGSGLTYEQYF
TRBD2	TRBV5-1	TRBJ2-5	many	TGCGCCAGCAGCCCTCTAGCGGGTGGGCTCCAAAGGACCCAGTACTTC	CASSPLAGGLQRTQYF
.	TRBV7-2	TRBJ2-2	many	TGTGCCAGCAGCCCAGGACGACGGACCGGGGAGCTGTTTTTT	CASSPGRRTGELFF
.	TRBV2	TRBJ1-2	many	TGTGCCAGCAGTGAACAGTCTAACTATGGCTACACCTTC	CASSEQSNYGYTF
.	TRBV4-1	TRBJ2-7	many	TGCGCCAGCAGCCAAGTATTCACAGCTCCCTCCTACGAGCAGTACTTC	CASSQVFTAPSYEQYF
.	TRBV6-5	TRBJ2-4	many	TGTGCCAGCAGTTACTCGGTGGCTGGAGCCAAAAACATTCAGTACTTC	CASSYSVAGAKNIQYF
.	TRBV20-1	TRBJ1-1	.	TGCAGTGCAAGGGCCTTGAACACTGAAGCTTTCTTT	CSARALNTEAFF
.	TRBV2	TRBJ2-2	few	TGTGCCAGCAGTGTCCTTGACACCGGGGAGCTGTTTTTT	CASSVLDTGELFF
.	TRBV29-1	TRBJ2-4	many	TGCAGCGTGGCAGGGGTCACCAAAAACATTCAGTACTTC	CSVAGVTKNIQYF
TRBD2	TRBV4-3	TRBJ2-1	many	TGCGCCAGCAGCCAAGTCGATGTACGACTAGCGGGAGACAATGAGCAGTTCTTC	CASSQVDVRLAGDNEQFF
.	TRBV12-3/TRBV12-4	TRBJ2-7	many	TGTGCCAGCAGTACCGGGGGAAACGAGCAGTACTTC	CASSTGGNEQYF
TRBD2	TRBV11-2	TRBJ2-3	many	TGTGCCAGCAGCTTACGTAGCGGGACTAGCACAGATACGCAGTATTTT	CASSLRSGTSTDTQYF
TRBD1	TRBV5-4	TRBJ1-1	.	TGTGCCAGCAGCTTTCAGGGGGGCAGCACTGAAGCTTTCTTT	CASSFQGGSTEAFF
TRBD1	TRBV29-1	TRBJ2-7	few	TGCAGCGTTCTTATAGACAGGGATTCCTACGAGCAGTACTTC	CSVLIDRDSYEQYF
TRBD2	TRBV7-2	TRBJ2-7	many	TGTGCCAGCAGCTTCCCTAGCGGGAGGACCTACGAGCAGTACTTC	CASSFPSGRTYEQYF
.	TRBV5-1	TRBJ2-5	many	TGCGCCAGCAGCTTCTCTCCCAGGAGAGAGACCCAGTACTTC	CASSFSPRRETQYF
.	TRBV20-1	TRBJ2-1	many	TGCAGTGCTAGAGCTCGTCGTTTTGGGTTCAATGAGCAGTTCTTC	CSARARRFGFNEQFF
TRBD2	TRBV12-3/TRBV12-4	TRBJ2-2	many	TGTGCCAGCCTGCCTAACCCGGGGGGACCCACCGGGGAGCTGTTTTTT	CASLPNPGGPTGELFF
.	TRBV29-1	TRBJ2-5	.	TGCAGCGTTGTGAACAGGGTAGTTGCGACCCAGTACTTC	CSVVNRVVATQYF
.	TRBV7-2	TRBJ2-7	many	TGTGCCAGCAGCTTAATACTCGACGAGCAGTACTTC	CASSLILDEQYF
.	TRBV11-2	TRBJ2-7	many	TGTGCCAGCAGCTTATTGTCCGGGGCGGAGGGCGAGCAGTACTTC	CASSLLSGAEGEQYF
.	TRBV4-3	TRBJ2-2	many	TGCGCCAGCAGCCAGGTGGGGAGCGGGGAGCTGTTTTTT	CASSQVGSGELFF
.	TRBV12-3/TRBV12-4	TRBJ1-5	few	TGTGCCAGCAGATATAGCAATCAGCCCCAGCATTTT	CASRYSNQPQHF
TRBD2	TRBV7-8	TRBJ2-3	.	TGTGCCAGCAGCCCGAGGGTGGGAGGGCCGGGCACAGATACGCAGTATTTT	CASSPRVGGPGTDTQYF
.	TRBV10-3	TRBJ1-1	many	TGTGCCATCAGTGAATCTTACGAGGGGAACACTGAAGCTTTCTTT	CAISESYEGNTEAFF
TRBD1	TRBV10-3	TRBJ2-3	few	TGTGCCATCAGGACGGACAGGGGGAGAGATACGCAGTATTTT	CAIRTDRGRDTQYF